This T cell receptor beta chain was obtained from a study of blood T cell repertoires in COVID-19. Profiling relied on immunoSEQ multiplex PCR, and the TCRdb table lists in-frame clones only, not all of them. The table has more than 140,000 clones, approximately 80% seen once. The CDR3 consists of 15 residues. Trimming removed 8 bases from V and 9 bases from J; junction bases left unmatched: 13. The germline V gene encodes CDR1 MNHEY and CDR2 SVGAGI. This chain links TRBV6-5 with TRBJ1-6; 7 nucleotides align to TRBD1. The sequencing input was peripheral blood. The source is a woman aged 45 to 65 in a cohort sampled during active or convalescent COVID-19. In DNA form, the CDR3 reads TGTGCCAGCTCCGCCCTCCCAGGGGGGCTTTCACCCCTCCACTTT. Translated: CASSALPGGLSPLHF.